These 31 T cell receptor beta chains came from one sample sequenced in a study of blood T cell repertoires in COVID-19 (dated by TCRdb to 2020 to 2021). The library relied on the immunoSEQ multiplex PCR assay. Sourced from immuneACCESS, this table was stored by TCRdb with only in-frame sequences that have V and J called. A share of the clones is absent; for the studies checked, an unresolved V gene accounts for under half, and the remainder has no known explanation. The sample has 150,000 or so clones on record, over 70% of them singletons. The ten largest account for roughly 6% of the sample. Material for sequencing was PBMCs or T cells enriched from blood (not recorded which). All receptors come from a woman aged 40 to 50 with acute COVID-19.

The chain has TRBV18 and TRBJ1-3; D is ambiguous. From germline, CDR1 is KGHSH and CDR2 LQKENI. The CDR3 totals 16 residues. The V gene lost 3 bases and the J gene lost 2 bases, with 14 bases spanning the gap. For the CDR3, the DNA is TGTGCCAGCTCACCGCCGTCCAGGATCGCTGGAAACACCATATATTTT. It specifies CASSPPSRIAGNTIYF.

J is TRBJ2-4 and V is TRBV14; D possibly corresponds to TRBD2 (7 bases). The CDR3 totals 16 residues. CDR1 and CDR2 (germline): SGHDN, FVKESK. Trimming left V 3 bases short and J 5 bases short, with 17 bases between. Written as DNA, the CDR3 is TGTGCCAGCAGCCAGCCTAGGGGGGGCAAGGAAAACATTCAGTACTTC. This translates into CASSQPRGGKENIQYF.

The chain uses TRBV5-5 and TRBJ1-5, with no clear D. The CDR3 is 15 amino acids. CDR1 SGHKS and CDR2 YYEKEE come from the germline V gene (reference sequence). With 3 bases removed from V and 3 bases from J, the gap between germline ends came to 13 bases. Here the CDR3 reads CASSSELVVNQPQHF. DNA of the CDR3: TGTGCCAGCAGCTCGGAGCTGGTCGTCAATCAGCCCCAGCATTTT. The full variable domain, completed using reference TRBV5-5 and TRBJ1-5, is DAGVTQSPTHLIKTRGQQVTLRCSPISGHKSVSWYQQVLGQGPQFIFQYYEKEERGRGNFPDRFSARQFPNYSSELNVNALLLGDSALYLCASSSELVVNQPQHFGDGTRLSIL.

J is TRBJ1-3 and V is TRBV6-1; 7 nucleotides match TRBD1. Germline values: CDR1 MNHNS, CDR2 SASEGT. This CDR3 region has 17 residues. The junction had 15 bases not matched to a gene; V was cut back by 3 bases and J by 7 bases. The CDR3 coding sequence is TGTGCCAGCAGTGAGAACTTGGGACAGTGGGGCCTGAACACCATATATTTT. Its translation is CASSENLGQWGLNTIYF.

Only one count was recorded for this clone. The chain couples TRBV5-8 to TRBJ2-2; 7 bases fit TRBD2. This CDR3 region has 16 residues. Germline trimming cut 0 bases from V and 0 bases from J; bases unmatched to any gene: 2. Germline CDR1 is SGHTS and CDR2 is YDEGEE. The CDR3 here is CASSLGLAANTGELFF. CDR3 DNA sequence: TGTGCCAGCAGCTTGGGGCTAGCGGCGAACACCGGGGAGCTGTTTTTT.

This chain connects TRBV30 to TRBJ2-1; unclear D gene. The ends were cut back, 0 bases at V and 9 bases at J, with 21 bases in the middle. This CDR3 is 16 amino acids long. Germline-derived CDR1 and CDR2 are GTSNPN and SVGIG (reference sequence). In nucleotides, the CDR3 is TGTGCCTGGAGTGTACTCCTTGTTGCGGCCGGCGGTGAGCAGTTCTTC. Amino acid sequence: CAWSVLLVAAGGEQFF.

The chain employs TRBV3-1 (or the pseudogene TRBV3-2) and TRBJ2-1, with TRBD1 matching over 7 bases. V lost 3 bases and J lost 6; bases outside the gene matches: 8. The CDR3 contains 15 residues. The germline CDR1 and CDR2 sequences are LGHDT and YNNKEL (reference sequence). This chain's CDR3 is CASSHRDSYVNEQFF. CDR3 sequence (DNA): TGTGCCAGCAGCCACCGGGACAGCTATGTCAATGAGCAGTTCTTC.

The chain recombines TRBV5-1 with TRBJ1-1; 7 bases are a match to TRBD1. The CDR3 is made up of 15 amino acids. The V and J ends lost 4 bases and 1 base, in that order; junction bases with no gene match: 7. Germline loops: CDR1 SGHRS, CDR2 YFSETQ. The CDR3 is CASSARDRWNTEAFF. For the CDR3, the DNA is TGCGCCAGCAGCGCTCGGGACAGATGGAACACTGAAGCTTTCTTT.

V and J are TRBV19 and TRBJ1-5, with 8 bases fitting TRBD1. CDR3 length equals 15 residues. After removal of 8 bases from V and 5 bases from J, the junction contained 11 bases not matched to a gene. Germline V gene lookup returns CDR1 LNHDA and CDR2 SQIVND (reference sequence). CDR3 loop: CASSRKTGEYQPQHF. The CDR3 DNA follows: TGTGCCAGTTCGCGCAAGACAGGGGAATATCAGCCCCAGCATTTT.

This clone was seen ten or more times. The genes are TRBV15 and TRBJ2-5; D not resolved. V gave up 7 bases and J gave up 0 bases, with 12 bases separating them. This CDR3 is 14 amino acids long. In germline, CDR1 is LNHNV, CDR2 YYDKDF (reference sequence). The CDR3 DNA reads as TGTGCCACCAAAGTGTGGCGGTACCAAGAGACCCAGTACTTC. It specifies CATKVWRYQETQYF.

This chain links TRBV19 with TRBJ2-7, with a weak D call TRBD2 (6 bases). V lost 0 bases and J lost 0, with 12 bases in between. The CDR3 runs to 16 residues. Per germline, CDR1 LNHDA and CDR2 SQIVND (reference sequence). The CDR3, as DNA: TGTGCCAGTAGTATAGAAAGGGACTCCCACTCCTACGAGCAGTACGTC. It codes for CASSIERDSHSYEQYV.

This chain links TRBV6-5 with TRBJ2-5; the D is unclear. Trimming left V 10 bases short and J 1 base short, with 13 bases between. Germline CDR1 is MNHEY and CDR2 is SVGAGI. The CDR3 spans 13 residues. CDR3 region: CATNPQSQETQYF. CDR3 nucleotide sequence: TGTGCCACCAACCCCCAGTCCCAAGAGACCCAGTACTTC.

The CDR3: CASRVRGAGNTIYF. CDR3 DNA sequence: TGTGCCAGTAGGGTACGGGGGGCTGGAAACACCATATATTTT. The V gene is TRBV19, the J gene TRBJ1-3, with a weak D call TRBD1 (5 bases). Germline CDR1 LNHDA, CDR2 SQIVND (reference sequence). V dropped 6 bases and J dropped 2 bases, with 11 bases sitting between them. This CDR3 has 14 amino acids.

V usage is TRBV9 and J usage is TRBJ2-3; TRBD2 matches at 9 bases. J lost 1 base, V lost 2 bases, and 8 bases had no gene match. The CDR3 has 17 residues. Germline V gives CDR1 SGDLS, CDR2 YYNGEE. CDR3 region: CASSVGNSGRGTDTQYF. CDR3 nucleotides: TGTGCCAGCAGCGTCGGAAATAGCGGGAGAGGCACAGATACGCAGTATTTT.

This clone was seen only once. The chain employs TRBV11-3 and TRBJ1-4; D possibly corresponds to TRBD1 (5 bases). The germline V gene has CDR1 SGHNT and CDR2 YENEEA. The CDR3 is 15 amino acids. With 2 bases removed from V and 5 bases from J, the gap between germline ends came to 12 bases. In DNA form, the CDR3 reads TGTGCCAGCAGCTTAAACCCAGGGTTCAATGAAAAACTGTTTTTT. Protein: CASSLNPGFNEKLFF.

The rearrangement uses TRBV7-6 and TRBJ2-3, with D possibly TRBD2 on 6 matching bases. There are 16 residues in the CDR3. Germline CDR1 reads SGHVS; CDR2 reads FNYEAQ. V was cut by 3 bases and J by 6 bases, with 19 bases left in between. The CDR3 DNA sequence: TGTGCCAGCAGCTTTGTCGGGACGGGGGTTGGTGATACGCAGTATTTT. Protein product: CASSFVGTGVGDTQYF.

V and J are TRBV19 and TRBJ1-5, with 8 bases that match TRBD1. The CDR3 runs 16 residues. Germline loops: CDR1 LNHDA, CDR2 SQIVND (reference sequence). The V segment lost 5 bases and the J segment 1 base; nucleotides outside the gene matches: 7. The CDR3 sequence is CASSPYDRGSNQPQHF. The CDR3 bases are TGTGCCAGTAGTCCCTATGACAGGGGAAGCAATCAGCCCCAGCATTTT.

This clone was picked up a small number of times. This sample includes further DNA sequences coding for the same CDR3. The chain employs TRBV11-2 and TRBJ2-7; TRBD1 matches at 8 bases. The CDR3 covers 14 residues. From germline, CDR1 is SGHAT and CDR2 FQNNGV. The junction had 4 bases not matched to a gene; V was cut back by 4 bases and J by 2 bases. The CDR3 DNA sequence: TGTGCCAGCAGCTCCGGGACAGGTCCCTACGAGCAGTACGTC. As protein: CASSSGTGPYEQYV.

This rearrangement joins TRBV7-9 to TRBJ2-7; tentatively, D is TRBD1 (5 bases). Germline V gene data show CDR1 as SEHNR and CDR2 as FQNEAQ (reference sequence). This CDR3 comprises 15 residues. V gave up 6 bases and J gave up 0 bases, with 15 bases separating them. The CDR3 spells CASRPQGGPSYEQYF. The CDR3 DNA reads TGTGCCAGCAGGCCCCAGGGTGGCCCCTCCTACGAGCAGTACTTC. Full variable domain (rest looked up from reference TRBV7-9 and TRBJ2-7): DTGVSQNPRHKITKRGQNVTFRCDPISEHNRLYWYRQTLGQGPEFLTYFQNEAQLEKSRLLSDRFSAERPKGSFSTLEIQRTEQGDSAMYLCASRPQGGPSYEQYFGPGTRLTVT.

This clone was detected only once. The chain combines TRBV27 with TRBJ1-6; TRBD1 matches at 9 bases. V gave up 4 bases and J gave up 2 bases; unmatched junction bases: 6. The germline gives CDR1 MNHEY, CDR2 SMNVEV (reference sequence). This CDR3 has 17 amino acids. CDR3 DNA: TGTGCCAGCAGTTCAGCTACAGGGGGCCCCTATAATTCACCCCTCCACTTT. Protein product: CASSSATGGPYNSPLHF.

The rearrangement joins TRBV5-1 to TRBJ1-2; 8 nucleotides align to TRBD1. Germline V gene data show CDR1 as SGHRS and CDR2 as YFSETQ. This CDR3 is built from 15 residues. V was clipped by 0 bases and J by 6 bases; unmatched bases: 7. The CDR3 protein is CASSLGQGPPHGYTF. The CDR3 bases are TGCGCCAGCAGCTTGGGACAGGGGCCTCCCCATGGCTACACCTTC.

This clone has a single count. The chain joins TRBV2 to TRBJ2-1; TRBD1 matches at 7 bases. Trimming removed 5 bases from V and 9 bases from J; junction bases left unmatched: 7. Germline V gives CDR1 SNHLY, CDR2 FYNNEI. The CDR3 runs 13 residues. CDR3 DNA: TGTGCCAGCAGTCCTGACAGGGCGTCTGAGCAGTTCTTC. The encoded protein is CASSPDRASEQFF.

The chain recombines TRBV10-3 with TRBJ1-2; D unresolved. CDR1 and CDR2 (germline): ENHRY, SYGVKD. CDR3 size: 12 residues. Trimming removed 2 bases at V and 4 bases at J, with 5 bases between. CDR3 nucleotides: TGTGCCATCAGTGAGGTCTTCTATGGCTACACCTTC. Translating gives CAISEVFYGYTF.

This chain links TRBV13 with TRBJ2-3, with D unresolved. The CDR3 consists of 14 residues. V was cut by 3 bases and J by 4 bases, with 11 bases left in between. Germline CDR1 is PRHDT and CDR2 is FYEKMQ (reference sequence). The CDR3 coding sequence is TGTGCCAGCAGCTTGACCGGGTTCGCAGATACGCAGTATTTT. Translated, it gives CASSLTGFADTQYF.

The table lists this clone with a count of one. CDR3 coding DNA: TGTGCCAGTAGTGGGCTCGGTTGGAAGGAAAAACTGTTTTTT. Its translation: CASSGLGWKEKLFF. The rearrangement joins TRBV19 to TRBJ1-4; D is ambiguous. This CDR3 region has 14 residues. Germline V gene lookup returns CDR1 LNHDA and CDR2 SQIVND (reference sequence). Trimming removed 5 bases from V and 8 bases from J, with 15 bases in between.

This clone was detected once. The V gene is TRBV10-2, the J gene TRBJ1-1, with unresolved D. Trimming cost V 6 bases and J 1 base, with 9 bases left between them. The CDR3 contains 13 residues. CDR1 WSHSY and CDR2 SAAADI come from the germline V gene. The CDR3 spells CASSLSGNTEAFF. The DNA for the CDR3 is TGCGCCAGCAGCTTAAGCGGGAACACTGAAGCTTTCTTT.

V gene TRBV18 combines with J gene TRBJ2-1, with 9 positions matching TRBD2. This CDR3 spans 17 amino acids. Germline-derived CDR1 and CDR2 are KGHSH and LQKENI. Trimming at V came to 4 bases and at J to 0 bases, leaving 7 bases not matched to a gene. The CDR3 loop reads CASSLAFSGSSYNEQFF. DNA for the CDR3: TGTGCCAGCTCACTAGCCTTTAGCGGGAGCTCCTACAATGAGCAGTTCTTC.

V gene TRBV6-5 combines with J gene TRBJ1-2, with TRBD1 matching over 7 bases. With 10 bases clipped from V and 2 bases from J, the junction kept 7 bases outside the gene matches. Germline assignment: CDR1 MNHEY and CDR2 SVGAGI. This CDR3 is 13 amino acids long. The chain's CDR3 is CAIKAGQNYGYTF. The CDR3 DNA reads TGTGCCATCAAGGCGGGACAGAACTATGGCTACACCTTC.

The CDR3, as DNA: TGTGCCAGCAGCTCCCGGGGTGGGCTTCGCGACACTGAAGCTTTCTTT. Encoded protein: CASSSRGGLRDTEAFF. The chain has TRBV3-1 (or the pseudogene TRBV3-2) and TRBJ1-1, with D unclear. Trimming pared 5 bases from V and 3 bases from J, leaving 19 bases between. Germline lookup yields CDR1 LGHDT and CDR2 YNNKEL (reference sequence). The CDR3 has 16 residues.

The V call is TRBV7-8, the J call TRBJ2-3; 10 positions match TRBD2. This CDR3 region has 15 residues. The V segment lost 3 bases and the J segment 6 bases; nucleotides outside the gene matches: 6. Germline CDR1 is SGHVS and CDR2 is FQNEAQ. DNA of the CDR3: TGTGCCAGCAGCTTGTTAGCGGGAGGTGGGGATACGCAGTATTTT. Its translation is CASSLLAGGGDTQYF.

The chain couples TRBV30 to TRBJ2-3; D unresolved. CDR1 and CDR2 from the germline V gene are GTSNPN and SVGIG (reference sequence). The CDR3 loop spans 11 amino acids. Trimming pared 3 bases from V and 6 bases from J, leaving 7 bases between. The CDR3 reads CAWSLRDTQYF. The CDR3 region has the DNA TGTGCCTGGAGCCTCCGGGATACGCAGTATTTT.